Below, one T cell receptor (beta chain) is given with its context. Germline V gives CDR1 LNHDA, CDR2 SQIVND (reference sequence). The CDR3 totals 14 residues. V shed 5 bases and J shed 4 bases, with 12 bases lying between them. The data originate from a study of blood T cell repertoires in COVID-19. Study-level information: Researchers got acute and convalescent COVID-19 samples from the United States, Italy and Spain. Sources were T cells, B-cell-depleted T cells, or PBMCs; the material itself was cDNA or gDNA.

Source study methods: Using reference gene primer amplification, nucleated cell counts were estimated. Clones were sequenced by immunoSEQ multiplex PCR, and TCRdb holds only the in-frame ones, with some missing. V and J calls and clone size come straight from that table; D and trimming were deduced from the DNA. The table records under 150,000 clones, approximately 81% of them present only once. The chain carries TRBV19 and TRBJ2-1, with D perhaps matching TRBD1 (6 bases). The TCR sequence derives from a man aged 40-50 years with acute or convalescent COVID-19. Sample: peripheral blood. The CDR3 DNA sequence: TGTGCCAGTAGTGCAATCGACAGGTACAATGAGCAGTTCTTC. This translates into CASSAIDRYNEQFF.